The 15 T cell receptor beta chains presented below share a single source sample, sequenced in a study of T cells after yellow fever vaccination. TCRdb fed the 5' RACE reads into MiXCR, producing one record per CDR3 protein. The sample includes over 120,000 distinct CDR3 sequences, under 7% of them seen just once. The sequencing here drew on CD4+ T cells sorted from PBMCs, taken 10 days after the yellow fever booster vaccination. The receptors here all came from a young man who received the YFV17D yellow fever vaccine.

This clonotype was seen many times. The chain combines TRBV5-1 with TRBJ2-3, with 7 bases matching TRBD1. The germline V gene has CDR1 SGHRS and CDR2 YFSETQ. Trimming at V came to 5 bases and at J to 8 bases, leaving 5 bases not matched to a gene. CDR3 size: 12 residues. CDR3 nucleotide sequence: TGCGCCAGCAGGGAGACAGGGACTACGCAGTATTTT. Residues: CASRETGTTQYF.

This chain links TRBV19 with TRBJ2-1; either TRBD1 or TRBD2 may supply D (6 bases each). The CDR3 has 15 amino acids. Germline loops: CDR1 LNHDA, CDR2 SQIVND (reference sequence). V was pared by 5 bases and J by 7 bases, with 18 bases between. CDR3 in amino acids: CASSVDRRSGNEQFF. For the CDR3, the DNA is TGTGCCAGTAGTGTCGACAGGAGAAGCGGGAATGAGCAGTTCTTC. The full variable domain, with the rest looked up from reference TRBV19 and TRBJ2-1, is DGGITQSPKYLFRKEGQNVTLSCEQNLNHDAMYWYRQDPGQGLRLIYYSQIVNDFQKGDIAEGYSVSREKKESFPLTVTSAQKNPTAFYLCASSVDRRSGNEQFFGPGTRLTVL.

This clonotype was detected many times. The chain couples TRBV7-2 to TRBJ2-7; 7 positions agree with TRBD2. CDR1 is SGHTA and CDR2 is FQGNSA in the germline V gene. With 7 bases clipped from V and 2 bases from J, the junction kept 11 bases outside the gene matches. There are 15 residues in the CDR3. In nucleotides, the CDR3 is TGTGCCAGCACCGGGGGGAGGAGGGAGACCTACGAGCAGTACTTC. Its translation is CASTGGRRETYEQYF.

This clonotype was seen many times. The chain combines TRBV5-6 with TRBJ2-7; 7 bases are a match to TRBD1. In germline, CDR1 is SGHDT, CDR2 YYEEEE. V lost 4 bases, J lost 4 bases, and 8 bases stayed unmatched. The CDR3 has 14 amino acids. The CDR3 bases are TGTGCCAGCAGCAAAACCGGGACAGAATACGAGCAGTACTTC. As protein: CASSKTGTEYEQYF.

This clonotype was counted at least ten times. The genes are TRBV12-3 or TRBV12-4 and TRBJ2-7; 7 bases align to TRBD1. The V segment lost 4 bases and the J segment 6 bases; nucleotides outside the gene matches: 3. The CDR3 is 12 residues long. The CDR3 is CASSWGQTEQYF. In DNA, the CDR3 is TGTGCCAGCAGTTGGGGACAGACCGAGCAGTACTTC.

This clonotype was counted at least ten times. The rearrangement uses TRBV7-2 and TRBJ2-1, with 7 nucleotides matching TRBD2. This CDR3 spans 16 amino acids. Germline CDR1 is SGHTA and CDR2 is FQGNSA. With V trimmed by 4 bases and J by 3 bases, 9 bases remained unmatched. CDR3 bases: TGTGCCAGCAGCTCGGGGGGAAGCGGATACTACAATGAGCAGTTCTTC. Its protein is CASSSGGSGYYNEQFF.

This clonotype was counted at least ten times. CDR3 in amino acids: CSASRGDDGQYF. DNA of the CDR3: TGCAGTGCTAGCCGAGGCGATGACGGGCAGTACTTC. The chain recombines TRBV20-1 with TRBJ2-7, with D uncertain. Germline V gives CDR1 DFQATT, CDR2 SNEGSKA (reference sequence). Trimming took off 3 bases at V and 9 bases at J, with 15 bases between the two ends. This CDR3 is built from 12 residues.

This clonotype was counted ten times or more. The DNA of the CDR3 is TGTGCCAGCAGCTTAGAGGGAGTTGGCACTGAAGCTTTCTTT. Protein product: CASSLEGVGTEAFF. The chain is built from TRBV7-9 and TRBJ1-1; D uncertain. The germline V gene has CDR1 SEHNR and CDR2 FQNEAQ (reference sequence). Between the trimmed V and J ends, which lost 1 base and 4 bases, there was a span of 10 bases. The CDR3 has 14 residues.

This clonotype was detected many times. This chain links TRBV5-1 with TRBJ2-3, with unresolved D. V was clipped by 4 bases and J by 0 bases, with 12 bases between them. This CDR3 spans 15 amino acids. In germline, CDR1 is SGHRS, CDR2 YFSETQ. The CDR3 reads CASSVTNPSTDTQYF. CDR3 in DNA: TGCGCCAGCAGCGTCACTAACCCTAGCACAGATACGCAGTATTTT.

At least ten counts were recorded for this clonotype. The V and J genes are TRBV5-1 and TRBJ2-5, with 8 positions matching TRBD2. From germline, CDR1 is SGHRS and CDR2 YFSETQ. J was trimmed by 5 bases and V by 1 base; bases with no gene match: 4. The CDR3 spans 14 residues. The CDR3 spells CASSLLPSGETQYF. The CDR3 DNA is TGCGCCAGCAGCTTGTTACCTAGCGGGGAGACCCAGTACTTC. Together with reference TRBV5-1 and TRBJ2-5, the CDR3 gives the full variable domain: KAGVTQTPRYLIKTRGQQVTLSCSPISGHRSVSWYQQTPGQGLQFLFEYFSETQRNKGNFPGRFSGRQFSNSRSEMNVSTLELGDSALYLCASSLLPSGETQYFGPGTRLLVL.

This clonotype was seen ten or more times. The rearrangement joins TRBV24-1 to TRBJ2-1; 10 bases fit TRBD1. J gave up 7 bases and V 2 bases, and 10 bases lay outside the gene matches. CDR1 and CDR2 (germline): KGHDR, SFDVKD. The CDR3 length is 17 residues. CDR3 bases: TGTGCCACCAGTGATTCGATGGGGACAGGGGTTAGGAATGAGCAGTTCTTC. It specifies CATSDSMGTGVRNEQFF.

This clonotype was counted at least ten times. This chain connects TRBV10-3 to TRBJ2-1, with D uncertain. The CDR3 is 14 amino acids. The germline gives CDR1 ENHRY, CDR2 SYGVKD. V dropped 3 bases and J dropped 5 bases, with 11 bases sitting between them. The CDR3 here is CAISESAQNNEQFF. Here the CDR3 DNA reads TGTGCCATCAGTGAATCAGCCCAGAACAATGAGCAGTTCTTC.

This clonotype was found once. A much larger clone sits a single nucleotide away, making a read error possible. The V call is TRBV29-1, the J call TRBJ2-3; D could derive from TRBD1 or TRBD2 (5 bases each). CDR1 is SQVTM, CDR2 ANQGSEA, per germline. Trimming shortened V by 3 bases and J by 4 bases, and 14 bases separated the two germline ends. This CDR3 contains 14 residues. For the CDR3, the DNA is TGCAGCGTTGACCAGGGACCGGGCGCAGATACGCAGTATTTT. Amino acids: CSVDQGPGADTQYF.

This clonotype was detected many times. The chain employs TRBV10-3 and TRBJ2-5; 11 bases align to TRBD2. This CDR3 spans 16 amino acids. The germline gives CDR1 ENHRY, CDR2 SYGVKD. The trim removed 3 bases at V and 4 bases at J, leaving 7 bases unmatched. The CDR3 sequence is CAISEKLAGDIETQYF. DNA of the CDR3: TGTGCCATCAGTGAAAAACTAGCGGGAGATATAGAGACCCAGTACTTC.

This clonotype was picked up a small number of times. The chain links TRBV25-1 to TRBJ2-3; possibly TRBD2 for D (6 bases). This CDR3 contains 16 residues. Germline CDR1 reads MGHDK; CDR2 reads SYGVNS. V dropped 6 bases and J dropped 5 bases, with 21 bases sitting between them. This CDR3 is CASSPYSGNRRDTQYF. Written as DNA, the CDR3 is TGTGCCAGCAGCCCATATAGCGGAAACAGGCGAGATACGCAGTATTTT.